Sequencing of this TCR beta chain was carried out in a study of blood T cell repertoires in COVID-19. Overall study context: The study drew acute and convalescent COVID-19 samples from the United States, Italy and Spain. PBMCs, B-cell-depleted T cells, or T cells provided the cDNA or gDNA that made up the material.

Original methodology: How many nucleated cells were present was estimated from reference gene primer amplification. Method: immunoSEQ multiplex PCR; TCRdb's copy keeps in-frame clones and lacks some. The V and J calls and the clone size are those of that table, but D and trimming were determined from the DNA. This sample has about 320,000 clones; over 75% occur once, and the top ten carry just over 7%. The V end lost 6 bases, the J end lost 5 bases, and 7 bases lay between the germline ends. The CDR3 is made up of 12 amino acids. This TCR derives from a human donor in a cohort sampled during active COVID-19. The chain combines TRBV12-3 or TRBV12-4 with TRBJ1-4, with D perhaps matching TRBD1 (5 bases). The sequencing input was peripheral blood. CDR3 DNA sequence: TGTGCCAGCAGACGGGGGAATGAAAAACTGTTTTTT. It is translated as CASRRGNEKLFF.